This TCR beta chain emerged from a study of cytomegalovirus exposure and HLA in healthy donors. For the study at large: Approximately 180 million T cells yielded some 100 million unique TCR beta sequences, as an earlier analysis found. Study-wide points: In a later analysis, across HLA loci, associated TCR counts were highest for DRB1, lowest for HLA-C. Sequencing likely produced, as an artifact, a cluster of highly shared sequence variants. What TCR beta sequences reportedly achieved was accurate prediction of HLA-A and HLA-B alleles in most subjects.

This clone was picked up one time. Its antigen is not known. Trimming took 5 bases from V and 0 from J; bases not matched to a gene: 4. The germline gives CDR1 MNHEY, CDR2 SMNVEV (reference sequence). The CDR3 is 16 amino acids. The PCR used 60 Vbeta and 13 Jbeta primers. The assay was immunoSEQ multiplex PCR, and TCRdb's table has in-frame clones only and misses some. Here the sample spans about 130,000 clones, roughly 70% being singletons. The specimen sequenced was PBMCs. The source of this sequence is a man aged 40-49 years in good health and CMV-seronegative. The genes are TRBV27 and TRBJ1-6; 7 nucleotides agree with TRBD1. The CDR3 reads CASSQQGSSYNSPLHF. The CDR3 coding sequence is TGTGCCAGCAGTCAACAGGGGAGCTCCTATAATTCACCCCTCCACTTT.